This T cell receptor beta chain appears in the sequencing data of a study of Ad26.COV2.S vaccination and SARS-CoV-2 variants. Study-level information: Ad26.COV2.S given intramuscularly, once or twice 56 days apart. Study-level points and caveats: Analyses of TCR breadth and depth may have underestimated total T cell responses. Placebo recipients and vaccine recipients were similar in non-spike TCR breadth. The authors reported substantial breadth in spike-specific CD8+ and CD4+ T cell responses after vaccination.

Treatment noted: around 19 received Ad26.COV2.S at low or high dose, single or two shots; 5 received placebo; per-sample allocation not given. After the first vaccine or placebo injection, samples were drawn on day 63. Sequencing used immunoSEQ multiplex PCR; TCRdb keeps in-frame clones, though not all of them. The table shows about 680,000 clones, with more than 70% occurring only once. This clone was recorded once. Its antigen is not known. The sequencing used peripheral blood, collected in a trial of Ad26.COV2.S vaccine versus placebo. The clonotype comes from a person aged 18-60 years who received the Ad26.COV2.S COVID-19 vaccine or a placebo.

As DNA, the CDR3 is TGTGCCAGCAGCGCAGTAGGTACGAAACTGTTTTTT. It translates to CASSAVGTKLFF. The chain employs TRBV5-4 and TRBJ2-2, with no clear D. CDR3 length: 12 amino acids. The V end was cut by 4 bases, the J end by 14 bases, with 15 bases between. CDR1 and CDR2 from the germline V gene are SGHNT and YYREEE (reference sequence).